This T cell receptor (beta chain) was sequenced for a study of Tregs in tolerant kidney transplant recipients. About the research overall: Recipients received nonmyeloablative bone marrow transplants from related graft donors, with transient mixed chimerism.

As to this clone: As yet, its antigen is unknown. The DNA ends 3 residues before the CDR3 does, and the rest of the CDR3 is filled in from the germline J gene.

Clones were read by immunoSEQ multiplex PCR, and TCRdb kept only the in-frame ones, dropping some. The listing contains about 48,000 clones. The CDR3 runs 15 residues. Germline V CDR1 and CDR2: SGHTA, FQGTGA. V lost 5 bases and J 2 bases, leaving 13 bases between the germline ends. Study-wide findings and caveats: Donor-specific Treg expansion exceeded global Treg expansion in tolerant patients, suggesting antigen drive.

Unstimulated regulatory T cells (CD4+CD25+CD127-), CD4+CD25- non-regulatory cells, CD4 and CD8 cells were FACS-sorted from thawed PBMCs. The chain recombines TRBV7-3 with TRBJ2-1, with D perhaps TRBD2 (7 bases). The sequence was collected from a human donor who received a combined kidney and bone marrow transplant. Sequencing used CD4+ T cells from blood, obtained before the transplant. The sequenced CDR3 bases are TGTGCCAGCAGCGTAGAGGGGGGGACCTACAATGAG. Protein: CASSVEGGTYNE. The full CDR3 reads CASSVEGGTYNEQFF.